The 7 T cell receptor beta chains given below trace back to one sample, sequenced in a study of T cell responses to AZD1222 COVID-19 vaccine. TCRdb's table, derived via immunoSEQ multiplex PCR, lists solely in-frame clones and lacks some. The table records 250,000 to 300,000 clones, about 94% of them present only once. Sample: peripheral blood, taken 28 days after the second AZD1222 dose. All receptors derive from an adult who received the AZD1222 COVID-19 vaccine.

This clone was counted once. J is TRBJ2-1 and V is TRBV5-1; no clear D. In germline, CDR1 is SGHRS, CDR2 YFSETQ. V was cut by 4 bases and J by 4 bases, with 6 bases left in between. This CDR3 comprises 12 residues. The CDR3 sequence is CASSAVYNEQFF. The CDR3 DNA sequence: TGCGCCAGCAGCGCGGTTTACAATGAGCAGTTCTTC.

This clone was recorded a few times. The gene calls are TRBV5-6 and TRBJ1-6; TRBD1 is a possible D gene (5 bases). Germline loops: CDR1 SGHDT, CDR2 YYEEEE. V was shortened by 6 bases and J by 8 bases, with 21 bases between the two germline ends. This CDR3 is 16 amino acids long. The CDR3 loop reads CASNAFGGRGHSPLHF. The CDR3 coding sequence is TGTGCCAGCAACGCTTTTGGCGGAAGGGGTCATTCACCCCTCCACTTT.

The V call is TRBV29-1, the J call TRBJ2-6; a weak D match, TRBD2 (5 bases). The CDR3 has 13 amino acids. V shed 7 bases and J shed 2 bases, with 9 bases lying between them. Germline V CDR1 and CDR2: SQVTM, ANQGSEA. CDR3 coding DNA: TGCAGCGCGGGGTGGGCTGGGGCCAACGTCCTGACTTTC. Amino acid sequence: CSAGWAGANVLTF.

This rearrangement joins TRBV24-1 to TRBJ1-2, with 7 bases fitting TRBD1. Unmatched junction bases numbered 6, after V lost 3 bases and J lost 6 bases. CDR3 length: 14 residues. The germline gives CDR1 KGHDR, CDR2 SFDVKD. CDR3: CATSDTPGQDGYTF. CDR3 nucleotides: TGTGCCACCAGTGATACCCCTGGACAGGATGGCTACACCTTC.

CDR3 DNA: TGTGCCAGCAATCGCGGGGGCCCATACAATGAGCAGTTCTTC. It specifies CASNRGGPYNEQFF. This chain links TRBV2 with TRBJ2-1, with a weak D call TRBD2 (7 bases). The CDR3 spans 14 residues. CDR1 and CDR2 from the germline V gene are SNHLY and FYNNEI. Trimming cost V 7 bases and J 4 bases, with 14 bases left between them.

V usage is TRBV28 and J usage is TRBJ1-2, with TRBD1 matching 7 bases. Germline CDR1 MDHEN, CDR2 SYDVKM. V shed 5 bases and J 8 bases; nucleotides not matched to a gene: 8. This CDR3 spans 13 amino acids. DNA for the CDR3: TGTGCCAGCAGTCGAGGGGGCTGGGGCGGCTACACCTTC. This codes for CASSRGGWGGYTF.

This clone turned up a few times. The chain employs TRBV2 and TRBJ2-7, with D possibly TRBD1 on 5 matching bases. The germline gives CDR1 SNHLY, CDR2 FYNNEI. V was pared by 7 bases and J by 2 bases, with 12 bases between. CDR3 length equals 13 residues. CDR3 DNA sequence: TGTGCCAGCAAGAGGACACTTACCTACGAGCAGTACTTC. Protein sequence: CASKRTLTYEQYF.